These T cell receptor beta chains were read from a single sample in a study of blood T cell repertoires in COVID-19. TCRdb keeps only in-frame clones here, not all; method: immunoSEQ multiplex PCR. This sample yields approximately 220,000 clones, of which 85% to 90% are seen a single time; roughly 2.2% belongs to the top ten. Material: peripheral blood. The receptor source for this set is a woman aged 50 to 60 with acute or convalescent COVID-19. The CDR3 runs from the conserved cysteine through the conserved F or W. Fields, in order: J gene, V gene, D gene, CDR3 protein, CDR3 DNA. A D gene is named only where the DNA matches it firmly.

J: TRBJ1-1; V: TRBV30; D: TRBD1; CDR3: CACTTSGTGVTEAFF; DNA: TGTGCCTGCACAACATCCGGGACAGGGGTCACTGAAGCTTTCTTT
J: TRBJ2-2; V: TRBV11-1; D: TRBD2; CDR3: CASIPRRGRVTGELFF; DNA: TGTGCCAGCATCCCCCGCCGCGGGAGGGTCACCGGGGAGCTGTTTTTT
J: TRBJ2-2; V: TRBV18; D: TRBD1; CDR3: CASSPTGESANTGELFF; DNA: TGTGCCAGCTCGCCGACAGGGGAGAGCGCGAACACCGGGGAGCTGTTTTTT
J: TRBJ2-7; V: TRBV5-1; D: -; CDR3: CASSLAVQASSYEQYF; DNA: TGCGCCAGCAGCTTGGCCGTACAGGCAAGCTCCTACGAGCAGTACTTC
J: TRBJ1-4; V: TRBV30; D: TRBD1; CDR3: CAWSGDRGLGEKLFF; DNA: TGTGCCTGGAGTGGCGACAGGGGGCTTGGTGAAAAACTGTTTTTT
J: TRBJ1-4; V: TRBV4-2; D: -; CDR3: CASSQDMTKKLFF; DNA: TGTGCCAGCAGCCAGGACATGACGAAAAAGCTGTTTTTT
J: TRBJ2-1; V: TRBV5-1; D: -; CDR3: CASSLSGREVSHEQFF; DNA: TGCGCCAGCAGCTTGTCGGGCAGGGAAGTTTCTCATGAGCAGTTCTTC
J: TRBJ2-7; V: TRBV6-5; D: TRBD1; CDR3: CASSNLDRYPYEQYF; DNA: TGTGCCAGCAGTAACCTGGACAGGTATCCCTACGAGCAGTACTTC
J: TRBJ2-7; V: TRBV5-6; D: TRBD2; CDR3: CASSVRGAYEQYF; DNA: TGTGCCAGCAGCGTACGGGGGGCCTACGAGCAGTACTTC
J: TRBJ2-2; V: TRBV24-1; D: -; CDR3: CATSDRSGELFF; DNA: TGTGCCACCAGTGACCGGTCCGGGGAGCTGTTTTTT